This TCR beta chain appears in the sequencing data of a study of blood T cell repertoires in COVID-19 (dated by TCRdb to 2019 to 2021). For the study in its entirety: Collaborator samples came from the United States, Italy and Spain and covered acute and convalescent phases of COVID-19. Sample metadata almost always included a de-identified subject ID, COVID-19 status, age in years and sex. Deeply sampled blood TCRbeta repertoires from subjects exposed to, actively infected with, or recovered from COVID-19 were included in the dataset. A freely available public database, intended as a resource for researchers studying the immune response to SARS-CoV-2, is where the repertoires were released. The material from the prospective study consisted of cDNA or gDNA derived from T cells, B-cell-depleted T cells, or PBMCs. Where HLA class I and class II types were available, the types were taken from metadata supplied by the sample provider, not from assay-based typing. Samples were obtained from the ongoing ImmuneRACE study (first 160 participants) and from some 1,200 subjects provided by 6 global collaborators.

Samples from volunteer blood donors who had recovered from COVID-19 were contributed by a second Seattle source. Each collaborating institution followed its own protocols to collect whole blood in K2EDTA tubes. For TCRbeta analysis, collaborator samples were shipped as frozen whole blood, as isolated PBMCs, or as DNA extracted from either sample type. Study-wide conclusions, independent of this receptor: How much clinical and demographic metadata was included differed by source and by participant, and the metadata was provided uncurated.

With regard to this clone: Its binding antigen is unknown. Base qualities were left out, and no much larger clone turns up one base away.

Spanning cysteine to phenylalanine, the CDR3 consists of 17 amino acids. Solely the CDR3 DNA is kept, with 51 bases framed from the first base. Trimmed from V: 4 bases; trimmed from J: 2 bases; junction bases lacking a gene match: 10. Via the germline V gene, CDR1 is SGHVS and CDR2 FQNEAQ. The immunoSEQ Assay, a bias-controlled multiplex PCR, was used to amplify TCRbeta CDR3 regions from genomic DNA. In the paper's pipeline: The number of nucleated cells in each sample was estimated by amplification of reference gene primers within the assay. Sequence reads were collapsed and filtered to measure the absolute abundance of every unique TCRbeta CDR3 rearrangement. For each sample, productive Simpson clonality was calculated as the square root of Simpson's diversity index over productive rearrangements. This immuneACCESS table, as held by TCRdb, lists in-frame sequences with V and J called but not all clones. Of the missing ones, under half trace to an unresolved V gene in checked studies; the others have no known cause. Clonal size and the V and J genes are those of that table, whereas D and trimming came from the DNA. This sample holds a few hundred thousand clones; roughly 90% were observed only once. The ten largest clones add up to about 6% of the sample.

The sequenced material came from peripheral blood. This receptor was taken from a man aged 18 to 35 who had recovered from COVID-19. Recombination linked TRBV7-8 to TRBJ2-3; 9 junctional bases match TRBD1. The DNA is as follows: TGTGCCAGCAGCTCCCACAGGGGGCGCGGGCTCACAGATACGCAGTATTTT. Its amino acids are CASSSHRGRGLTDTQYF.